A single sample gave rise to the 26 T cell receptor beta chains below, sequenced in a study of control samples from healthy donors and cancer patients (TCRdb year 2020). The library was prepared using the immunoSEQ multiplex PCR assay. TCRdb obtained this table from immuneACCESS and retained in-frame rearrangements with V and J assigned. These tables miss some clones; where compared with another copy, unresolved V genes account for less than half of the shortfall, and the remainder is unexplained. The sample data list around 81,000 clones, and 93% of these were observed just once. The ten most abundant clones make up about 1.5% of the sample. The sequencing sample was made of blood. These TCRs come from a woman aged 25-40 years in good health.

The chain carries TRBV13 and TRBJ2-1; D is uncertain. V lost 3 bases, J lost 5 bases, and 5 bases lay in between. The V gene's germline CDR1 is PRHDT and CDR2 FYEKMQ (reference sequence). The length of the CDR3 is 12 residues. CDR3 sequence reads: CASSFRDNEQFF. CDR3 bases: TGTGCCAGCAGCTTTAGAGACAATGAGCAGTTCTTC.

The V call is TRBV3-1 (or the pseudogene TRBV3-2), the J call TRBJ1-5; 7 bases map to TRBD1. The CDR3 totals 14 residues. Germline assignment: CDR1 LGHDT and CDR2 YNNKEL (reference sequence). V lost 4 bases and J lost 4; bases outside the gene matches: 4. The CDR3 DNA follows: TGTGCCAGCAGCCCCCGGGACAGTAATCAGCCCCAGCATTTT. Translating it yields CASSPRDSNQPQHF.

The chain recombines TRBV6-1 with TRBJ1-1; no definite D call. The CDR3 extends over 14 amino acids. V lost 2 bases and J 4 bases, leaving 11 bases between the germline ends. Germline CDR1 reads MNHNS; CDR2 reads SASEGT. CDR3 loop: CASSEWWAGTEAFF. The CDR3 bases are TGTGCCAGCAGTGAATGGTGGGCGGGCACTGAAGCTTTCTTT.

The V call is TRBV11-2, the J call TRBJ2-7, with TRBD1 matching over 9 bases. Germline V gene lookup returns CDR1 SGHAT and CDR2 FQNNGV. There are 13 residues in the CDR3. V dropped 8 bases and J dropped 2; count of bases not matched to a gene: 4. In nucleotides, the CDR3 is TGTGCCAGCGGGACAGGGTTTACCTACGAGCAGTACTTC. Translated, it gives CASGTGFTYEQYF.

The chain uses TRBV7-9 and TRBJ2-1; TRBD2 agrees at 16 bases. Trimming took 5 bases from V and 3 from J; bases not matched to a gene: 7. Germline V lookup: CDR1 SEHNR, CDR2 FQNEAQ (reference sequence). This CDR3 region has 18 residues. Here the CDR3 DNA reads TGTGCCAGCAGCCGCGCGGGACTAGCGGGAGGGAGCTACAATGAGCAGTTCTTC. This codes for CASSRAGLAGGSYNEQFF.

The CDR3 is CASSSQTRGEQFF. The CDR3 nucleotides are TGTGCCAGCAGCTCGCAAACTAGAGGTGAGCAGTTCTTC. This sequence joins TRBV7-3 and TRBJ2-1, with a possible D match to TRBD2 (5 bases). Trimming shortened V by 4 bases and J by 9 bases, and 13 bases separated the two germline ends. The germline CDR1 and CDR2 sequences are SGHTA and FQGTGA. The CDR3 contains 13 residues.

The V call is TRBV5-1, the J call TRBJ1-1; maybe TRBD1 (5 bases). The CDR3 consists of 15 residues. The germline V and J ends were trimmed by 1 base and 2 bases, with 12 bases remaining between them. Germline V gene lookup returns CDR1 SGHRS and CDR2 YFSETQ. Written as DNA, the CDR3 is TGCGCCAGCAGCTTGCGGGGGGTGTCAAACACTGAAGCTTTCTTT. Protein: CASSLRGVSNTEAFF.

The chain carries TRBV29-1 and TRBJ1-1; D remains unclear. Deletions cut 6 bases from V and 1 base from J, with 12 bases between. Germline CDR1 is SQVTM and CDR2 is ANQGSEA. CDR3 length: 13 residues. The CDR3 sequence is CSVFGRKNTEAFF. Here the CDR3 DNA reads TGCAGCGTATTCGGGAGAAAGAACACTGAAGCTTTCTTT.

This clone appeared a few times. The gene calls are TRBV7-9 and TRBJ2-2, with D unresolved. The V end lost 5 bases, the J end lost 2 bases, and 9 bases lay between the germline ends. Germline V lookup: CDR1 SEHNR, CDR2 FQNEAQ (reference sequence). The CDR3 extends over 14 amino acids. The CDR3 DNA reads as TGTGCCAGCAGCCCTCCGGTTAACACCGGGGAGCTGTTTTTT. Its translation is CASSPPVNTGELFF.

The sample holds one count of this clone. The chain uses TRBV3-1 (or the pseudogene TRBV3-2) and TRBJ2-5; D gene ambiguous. The CDR3 sequence is 14 residues long. V dropped 3 bases and J dropped 3 bases, with 11 bases sitting between them. Germline assignment: CDR1 LGHDT and CDR2 YNNKEL (reference sequence). The CDR3 sequence is CASSQALVEETQYF. The CDR3 DNA sequence: TGTGCCAGCAGCCAGGCTCTTGTCGAAGAGACCCAGTACTTC.

V gene TRBV7-9 combines with J gene TRBJ2-7; possible D gene TRBD2, 6 bases. The CDR3 covers 14 residues. The V gene lost 1 base and the J gene lost 10 bases, with 17 bases spanning the gap. Germline loops: CDR1 SEHNR, CDR2 FQNEAQ (reference sequence). The CDR3 spells CASSLGSGGLGQYF. In DNA, the CDR3 is TGTGCCAGCAGCTTAGGGTCCGGGGGTCTTGGACAGTACTTC.

The chain is built from TRBV6-6 and TRBJ1-5; D is unclear. Germline CDR1 reads MNHNY; CDR2 reads SVGAGI (reference sequence). Trimming removed 5 bases from V and 1 base from J, with 18 bases in between. The CDR3 is 17 amino acids. The CDR3 protein is CASSPLAFGVSNQPQHF. CDR3 DNA sequence: TGTGCCAGCAGTCCTCTTGCCTTTGGGGTCAGCAATCAGCCCCAGCATTTT.

This clone was picked up a small number of times. This chain joins TRBV2 and TRBJ1-1; 10 nucleotides align to TRBD1. The length of the CDR3 is 13 residues. Trimming took 7 bases from V and 5 from J; bases not matched to a gene: 4. Germline assignment: CDR1 SNHLY and CDR2 FYNNEI. In DNA, the CDR3 is TGTGCCAGCAATGGACAGGGGGGAACTGAAGCTTTCTTT. It is translated as CASNGQGGTEAFF.

The chain uses TRBV18 and TRBJ1-2; D is possibly TRBD1 (6 bases). Germline V gene sequence: CDR1 KGHSH, CDR2 LQKENI. Trimming took off 5 bases at V and 6 bases at J, with 13 bases between the two ends. CDR3 length: 13 residues. The CDR3, as DNA: TGTGCCAGCTCAAATGACAGGCTGAATGGCTACACCTTC. Residues: CASSNDRLNGYTF.

The chain recombines TRBV6-1 with TRBJ2-3; possible D gene TRBD1, 5 bases. The CDR3 totals 12 residues. Germline loops: CDR1 MNHNS, CDR2 SASEGT. V shed 6 bases and J shed 4 bases, with 8 bases lying between them. The CDR3 protein is CASRKQADTQYF. The CDR3 DNA follows: TGTGCCAGCAGGAAACAGGCAGATACGCAGTATTTT.

The rearrangement uses TRBV2 and TRBJ2-3, with D unresolved. CDR3 length: 14 amino acids. Trimming pared 3 bases from V and 3 bases from J, leaving 10 bases between. Germline assignment: CDR1 SNHLY and CDR2 FYNNEI. The CDR3 protein is CASSDETGTDTQYF. CDR3 sequence (DNA): TGTGCCAGCAGTGACGAGACTGGGACAGATACGCAGTATTTT.

This clone was observed a single time. The rearrangement links TRBV5-1 to TRBJ2-7; tentative D call: TRBD1 (6 bases). The V end was cut by 1 base, the J end by 1 base, with 9 bases between. CDR1 is SGHRS, CDR2 YFSETQ, per germline. CDR3 size: 14 residues. The chain's CDR3 is CASSLQTGSYEQYF. The CDR3 bases are TGCGCCAGCAGCTTGCAAACAGGGTCCTACGAGCAGTACTTC.

For the CDR3, the DNA is TGTGCCAGCAGCTTGACGGCCCAGAGCTCCTACGAGCAGTACTTC. Residues: CASSLTAQSSYEQYF. The chain combines TRBV6-5 with TRBJ2-7; no clear D gene. V shed 6 bases and J shed 0 bases, with 15 bases lying between them. The CDR3 is 15 residues long. In germline, CDR1 is MNHEY, CDR2 SVGAGI.

The genes are TRBV24-1 and TRBJ2-2, with 9 bases matching TRBD1. From germline, CDR1 is KGHDR and CDR2 SFDVKD. This CDR3 contains 16 residues. Trimming took 3 bases from V and 4 from J; bases not matched to a gene: 5. The CDR3 spells CATSDPHRGLTGELFF. The CDR3 DNA reads as TGTGCCACCAGTGATCCCCACAGGGGGCTCACCGGGGAGCTGTTTTTT.

The chain is built from TRBV6-6 and TRBJ2-7; D remains ambiguous. CDR3 length: 15 residues. The germline gives CDR1 MNHNY, CDR2 SVGAGI (reference sequence). Trimming removed 5 bases from V and 2 bases from J, with 16 bases in between. The CDR3, as DNA: TGTGCCAGCAGTCTTGCCTTCCTTAAGACCTACGAGCAGTACTTC. Its translation is CASSLAFLKTYEQYF.

CDR3 coding DNA: TGCGCCACCCCAGACAGGGGGAATGGCAATGAGCAGTTCTTC. Translation gives CATPDRGNGNEQFF. This sequence joins TRBV4-1 and TRBJ2-1; 9 bases are shared with TRBD1. This CDR3 spans 14 amino acids. Looked up from germline, CDR1 is MGHRA and CDR2 is YSYEKL. V shed 10 bases, J shed 6 bases, and the junction held 10 bases outside the gene matches.

This clone was seen a few times. The chain recombines TRBV30 with TRBJ2-2; D is unresolved. This CDR3 contains 14 residues. Germline V gene lookup returns CDR1 GTSNPN and CDR2 SVGIG (reference sequence). Trimming removed 4 bases from V and 3 bases from J, with 12 bases in between. DNA for the CDR3: TGTGCCTGGAAATCGACGGAAGACACCGGGGAGCTGTTTTTT. Translation gives CAWKSTEDTGELFF.

The chain uses TRBV28 and TRBJ2-7; 7 bases are a match to TRBD2. V dropped 4 bases and J dropped 7; count of bases not matched to a gene: 13. The CDR3 is made up of 15 amino acids. CDR1 and CDR2 from the germline V gene are MDHEN and SYDVKM. CDR3 nucleotides: TGTGCCAGCAGTTCCCCACTGTTAGCGGGTCAAGAGCAGTACTTC. Protein: CASSSPLLAGQEQYF.

This clone was observed a few times. The rearrangement links TRBV19 to TRBJ1-2, with a possible D match to TRBD1 (5 bases). The CDR3 has 14 residues. Germline V gives CDR1 LNHDA, CDR2 SQIVND (reference sequence). V lost 3 bases, J lost 6 bases, and 14 bases lay in between. The CDR3 protein is CASSITGTSHGYTF. DNA of the CDR3: TGTGCCAGTAGTATCACCGGGACGTCCCATGGCTACACCTTC.

This clone was seen only once. The genes are TRBV18 and TRBJ2-2, with 15 bases matching TRBD2. The junction had 15 bases not matched to a gene; V was cut back by 4 bases and J by 3 bases. Germline CDR1 reads KGHSH; CDR2 reads LQKENI. The CDR3 loop spans 21 amino acids. The CDR3 sequence: CASSREWGLAGGFQYTGELFF. CDR3 nucleotide sequence: TGTGCCAGCTCACGCGAATGGGGACTAGCGGGAGGTTTCCAGTACACCGGGGAGCTGTTTTTT.

V and J are TRBV7-9 and TRBJ2-7; 8 positions match TRBD2. After removal of 5 bases from V and 0 bases from J, the junction contained 9 bases not matched to a gene. This CDR3 has 16 amino acids. Germline CDR1 is SEHNR and CDR2 is FQNEAQ (reference sequence). CDR3 protein: CASSPRGGGISYEQYF. In DNA form, the CDR3 reads TGTGCCAGCAGCCCCAGGGGCGGGGGGATCTCCTACGAGCAGTACTTC.